Listed below are T cell receptor beta chains from one sample, sequenced in a study of T cell responses to AZD1222 COVID-19 vaccine. The protocol was immunoSEQ multiplex PCR, while the TCRdb copy is restricted to in-frame clones and leaves out a portion. The repertoire holds under 200,000 clones, just over 90% seen once, with roughly 4.4% in the top ten. Sample: peripheral blood, taken on day 0 of MenACWY control vaccination. The origin of the receptors is an adult in good health. CDR3s include the opening cysteine and the closing phenylalanine or tryptophan. Fields, in order: J gene, V gene, D gene, CDR3 length, clone size, CDR3 DNA, CDR3 protein. A D gene is named only where the DNA matches it firmly. Size is omitted from some rows. Given values are once, few, many or a class for expanded clones.

J: TRBJ2-1; V: TRBV27; D: TRBD2; length: 16; size: NA; DNA: TGTGCCAGCAGCACCCGTAGCGGGAGGACCTACAATGAGCAGTTCTTC; CDR3: CASSTRSGRTYNEQFF
J: TRBJ2-1; V: TRBV30; D: NA; length: 16; size: NA; DNA: TGTGCCTGGAACCTAAGGGGCGCGAGCTCCTACAATGAGCAGTTCTTC; CDR3: CAWNLRGASSYNEQFF
J: TRBJ2-5; V: TRBV11-1; D: TRBD1; length: 14; size: once; DNA: TGTGCCAGCAGCCTAAGACAGGGATCAGAGACCCAGTACTTC; CDR3: CASSLRQGSETQYF
J: TRBJ1-2; V: TRBV6-1; D: NA; length: 14; size: NA; DNA: TGTGCCAGCAGTGAAGATCGGGGAAACTATGGCTACACCTTC; CDR3: CASSEDRGNYGYTF
J: TRBJ2-7; V: TRBV7-9; D: NA; length: 14; size: NA; DNA: TGTGCCAGCAGCTTATTAGAGGGAAGGTACGAGCAGTACTTC; CDR3: CASSLLEGRYEQYF
J: TRBJ2-7; V: TRBV29-1; D: TRBD2; length: 14; size: NA; DNA: TGCAGCGTGGTGACTAGCGGGAGGGTCTACGAGCAGTACTTC; CDR3: CSVVTSGRVYEQYF
J: TRBJ2-7; V: TRBV7-2; D: TRBD2; length: 16; size: NA; DNA: TGTGCCAGCAGCTTAATCCTAGCGGGGGTCTCCTACGAGCAGTACTTC; CDR3: CASSLILAGVSYEQYF
J: TRBJ1-2; V: TRBV9; D: NA; length: 14; size: NA; DNA: TGTGCCAGCAGCCGGGTCGAAGCTAACTATGGCTACACCTTC; CDR3: CASSRVEANYGYTF
J: TRBJ2-7; V: TRBV9; D: NA; length: 12; size: NA; DNA: TGTGCCAGCGGAAGCGGAAGCGACGAGCAGTACTTC; CDR3: CASGSGSDEQYF
J: TRBJ2-7; V: TRBV9; D: NA; length: 14; size: NA; DNA: TGTGCCAGCAGCTTGCTAGGGGGGTTCAACGAGCAGTACTTC; CDR3: CASSLLGGFNEQYF
J: TRBJ1-1; V: TRBV18; D: NA; length: 16; size: NA; DNA: TGTGCCAGCTCACCTCCCCCGGCAGGGCTGAACACTGAAGCTTTCTTT; CDR3: CASSPPPAGLNTEAFF
J: TRBJ2-3; V: TRBV24-1; D: TRBD2; length: 15; size: NA; DNA: TGTGCCTCTAAGCGGGAGCGGGGTCACACAGATACGCAGTATTTT; CDR3: CASKRERGHTDTQYF
J: TRBJ1-5; V: TRBV30; D: TRBD1; length: 13; size: NA; DNA: TGTGCCTGGAGACACAGGGGCGGGCAGCCCCAGCATTTT; CDR3: CAWRHRGGQPQHF
J: TRBJ1-1; V: TRBV14; D: TRBD1; length: 15; size: NA; DNA: TGTGCCAGCAGCGCATGGACAGGGTGGAACACTGAAGCTTTCTTT; CDR3: CASSAWTGWNTEAFF